Below, 15 T cell receptor beta chains from the same sample are listed, as sequenced in a study of CD8 T cells in Susac syndrome. Random-hexamer reverse transcription was applied to roughly 0.5 to 1 ug RNA. TCRdb re-called the immunoSEQ multiplex PCR reads with MiXCR, one entry per CDR3 protein. The profile shows tens of thousands of distinct CDR3 sequences, approximately 94% of them singletons. Input material: CD8+ T cells from PBMCs. Receptors were obtained from a human donor in good health.

This sequence joins TRBV12-3 or TRBV12-4 and TRBJ2-7; D might be TRBD1 or TRBD2, each matching 5 bases. V lost 4 bases to trimming and J lost 1 base, with 8 bases between them. CDR3 length: 13 residues. The CDR3 coding sequence is TGTGCCAGCAGTTATGGGGGATCCTACGAGCAGTACTTC. This sequence encodes CASSYGGSYEQYF.

This sequence joins TRBV7-9 and TRBJ1-2, with D unresolved. Germline CDR1 is SEHNR and CDR2 is FQNEAQ (reference sequence). Trimming removed 3 bases at V and 8 bases at J, with 10 bases between. The length of the CDR3 is 12 residues. In DNA form, the CDR3 reads TGTGCCAGCAGCTTCCCCGGTAGGGGCTACACCTTC. It encodes CASSFPGRGYTF. Looking up the rest from reference TRBV7-9 and TRBJ1-2 gives the full variable domain: DTGVSQNPRHKITKRGQNVTFRCDPISEHNRLYWYRQTLGQGPEFLTYFQNEAQLEKSRLLSDRFSAERPKGSFSTLEIQRTEQGDSAMYLCASSFPGRGYTFGSGTRLTVV.

The rearrangement joins TRBV2 to TRBJ2-7, with D unresolved. Per germline, CDR1 SNHLY and CDR2 FYNNEI. The CDR3 is made up of 14 amino acids. Trimming stripped 2 bases from V and 3 bases from J, with 11 bases between. Here the CDR3 reads CASSEYGISYEQYV. The CDR3 DNA reads as TGTGCCAGCAGTGAATATGGGATAAGCTACGAGCAGTACGTC.

The chain couples TRBV29-1 to TRBJ2-1, with TRBD1 as a possible D gene (5 bases). Germline values: CDR1 SQVTM, CDR2 ANQGSEA. V was shortened by 0 bases and J by 0 bases, with 12 bases between the two germline ends. The CDR3 length is 16 residues. The CDR3 spells CSVEDQTVLSYNEQFF. The CDR3 DNA reads TGCAGCGTTGAAGACCAGACAGTCCTCTCCTACAATGAGCAGTTCTTC.

The V and J genes are TRBV29-1 and TRBJ2-7, with D tentatively TRBD1 (6 bases). This CDR3 is 14 amino acids long. Trimming left V 0 bases short and J 1 base short, with 10 bases between. Germline values: CDR1 SQVTM, CDR2 ANQGSEA. The CDR3 coding sequence is TGCAGCGTTGAAGATCCCGGACAGTCCTACGAGCAGTACTTC. It encodes CSVEDPGQSYEQYF.

V is TRBV15 and J is TRBJ2-5, with D perhaps assigned TRBD1 or TRBD2 (5 bases each). The germline gives CDR1 LNHNV, CDR2 YYDKDF (reference sequence). The CDR3 length is 15 residues. V was cut by 0 bases and J by 5 bases, with 13 bases left in between. The DNA for the CDR3 is TGTGCCACCAGCAGAGATCGATCGGGGCGGGAGACCCAGTACTTC. It codes for CATSRDRSGRETQYF.

The J gene is TRBJ1-1, the V gene TRBV9; D remains unclear. The CDR3 consists of 13 residues. The V and J ends lost 5 bases and 2 bases respectively, with 10 bases between them. The V gene's germline CDR1 is SGDLS and CDR2 YYNGEE. As DNA, the CDR3 is TGTGCCAGCAGTGCACCTGGTAACACTGAAGCTTTCTTT. This codes for CASSAPGNTEAFF.

V usage is TRBV9 and J usage is TRBJ1-1; 10 positions agree with TRBD1. The CDR3 is made up of 16 amino acids. Germline V gene lookup returns CDR1 SGDLS and CDR2 YYNGEE. The J segment lost 7 bases and the V segment lost 3 bases, leaving 12 bases of the junction unmatched. CDR3 bases: TGTGCCAGCAGCGGCCGGACAGGGGGTCTCCCAAATGAAGCTTTCTTT. It specifies CASSGRTGGLPNEAFF.

The chain has TRBV29-1 and TRBJ2-1; TRBD2 aligns across 9 bases. J lost 3 bases, V lost 6 bases, and 6 bases had no gene match. CDR1 is SQVTM and CDR2 is ANQGSEA in the germline V gene. The length of the CDR3 is 14 residues. CDR3 sequence reads: CSVGSGRYYNEQFF. The CDR3 nucleotides are TGCAGCGTGGGGAGCGGGAGGTACTACAATGAGCAGTTCTTC.

The J gene is TRBJ1-5, the V gene TRBV28, with a weak D call TRBD1 (5 bases). Germline assignment: CDR1 MDHEN and CDR2 SYDVKM. Deletions cut 7 bases from V and 4 bases from J, with 11 bases between. The CDR3 is 13 amino acids. Written as DNA, the CDR3 is TGTGCCAGCAATCGGGGGTTAAATCAGCCCCAGCATTTT. It codes for CASNRGLNQPQHF. Full variable domain (remainder filled in from reference TRBV28 and TRBJ1-5): DVKVTQSSRYLVKRTGEKVFLECVQDMDHENMFWYRQDPGLGLRLIYFSYDVKMKEKGDIPEGYSVSREKKERFSLILESASTNQTSMYLCASNRGLNQPQHFGDGTRLSIL.

This chain links TRBV30 with TRBJ2-1, with 9 bases matching TRBD2. Germline V CDR1 and CDR2: GTSNPN, SVGIG (reference sequence). The CDR3 has 15 residues. Trimming at V came to 7 bases and at J to 3 bases, leaving 10 bases not matched to a gene. The CDR3 DNA follows: TGTGCCTCTCTAGCCGCGGGAGGGGTCTACAATGAGCAGTTCTTC. Amino acid sequence: CASLAAGGVYNEQFF.

The V and J genes are TRBV14 and TRBJ2-2; the match to TRBD1 covers 7 bases. Per germline, CDR1 SGHDN and CDR2 FVKESK. The CDR3 runs 15 residues. After removal of 4 bases from V and 3 bases from J, the junction contained 5 bases not matched to a gene. Written as DNA, the CDR3 is TGTGCCAGCAGCCGCGACAGGGAGTACACCGGGGAGCTGTTTTTT. Protein product: CASSRDREYTGELFF.

The V gene is TRBV7-9, the J gene TRBJ2-7, with D hard to call. V lost 5 bases and J 4 bases, leaving 9 bases between the germline ends. CDR1 and CDR2 (germline): SEHNR, FQNEAQ (reference sequence). The CDR3 runs 12 residues. The CDR3 protein is CASSPGRYEQYF. The DNA for the CDR3 is TGTGCCAGCAGCCCCGGCAGGTACGAGCAGTACTTC.

The V gene is TRBV19, the J gene TRBJ2-7; D ambiguous. From germline, CDR1 is LNHDA and CDR2 SQIVND (reference sequence). This CDR3 comprises 12 residues. V lost 3 bases, J lost 6 bases, and 9 bases lay in between. The CDR3 here is CASSMGQAEQYF. The CDR3 DNA sequence: TGTGCCAGTAGTATGGGTCAGGCCGAGCAGTACTTC.

V is TRBV4-2 and J is TRBJ2-3, with TRBD2 matching 8 bases. The trim removed 4 bases at V and 5 bases at J, leaving 5 bases unmatched. Per germline, CDR1 LGHNA and CDR2 YNFKEQ. CDR3 length: 14 residues. CDR3 protein: CASSRRAGVDTQYF. The CDR3 DNA follows: TGTGCCAGCAGCCGCCGAGCGGGAGTAGATACGCAGTATTTT.